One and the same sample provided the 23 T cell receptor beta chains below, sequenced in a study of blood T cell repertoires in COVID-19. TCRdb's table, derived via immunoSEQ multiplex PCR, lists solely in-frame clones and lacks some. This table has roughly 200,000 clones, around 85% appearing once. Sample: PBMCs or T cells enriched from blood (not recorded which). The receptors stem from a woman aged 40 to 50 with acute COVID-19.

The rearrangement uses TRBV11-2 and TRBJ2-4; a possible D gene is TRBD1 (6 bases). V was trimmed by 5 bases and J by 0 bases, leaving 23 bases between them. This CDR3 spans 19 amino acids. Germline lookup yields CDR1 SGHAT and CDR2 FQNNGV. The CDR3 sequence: CASSPRQVGVVVAKNIQYF. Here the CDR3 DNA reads TGTGCCAGCAGCCCCCGACAGGTTGGGGTGGTGGTAGCCAAAAACATTCAGTACTTC.

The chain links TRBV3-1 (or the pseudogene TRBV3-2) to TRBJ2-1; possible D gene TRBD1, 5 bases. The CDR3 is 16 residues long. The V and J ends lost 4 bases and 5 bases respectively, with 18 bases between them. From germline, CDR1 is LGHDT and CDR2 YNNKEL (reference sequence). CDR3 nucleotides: TGTGCCAGCAGCCTTTCGACAGCCCCTAGAGACAATGAGCAGTTCTTC. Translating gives CASSLSTAPRDNEQFF.

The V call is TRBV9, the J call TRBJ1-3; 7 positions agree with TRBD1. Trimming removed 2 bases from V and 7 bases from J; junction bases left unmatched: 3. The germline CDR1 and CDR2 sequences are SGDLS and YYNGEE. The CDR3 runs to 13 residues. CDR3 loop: CASSVTGSNTIYF. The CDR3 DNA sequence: TGTGCCAGCAGCGTGACAGGGTCGAACACCATATATTTT.

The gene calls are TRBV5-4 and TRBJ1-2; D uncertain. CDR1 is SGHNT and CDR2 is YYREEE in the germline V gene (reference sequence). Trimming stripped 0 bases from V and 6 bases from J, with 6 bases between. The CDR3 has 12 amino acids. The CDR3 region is CASSLDGHGYTF. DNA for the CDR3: TGTGCCAGCAGCTTGGATGGCCATGGCTACACCTTC. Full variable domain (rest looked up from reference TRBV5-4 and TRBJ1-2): ETGVTQSPTHLIKTRGQQVTLRCSSQSGHNTVSWYQQALGQGPQFIFQYYREEENGRGNFPPRFSGLQFPNYSSELNVNALELDDSALYLCASSLDGHGYTFGSGTRLTVV.

The CDR3 region is CASSWAGARRPQETQYF. In DNA form, the CDR3 reads TGTGCCAGCAGCTGGGCAGGGGCGCGCAGGCCACAAGAGACCCAGTACTTC. This sequence joins TRBV7-6 and TRBJ2-5; TRBD1 might be the D (6 bases). The CDR3 runs 17 residues. Per the germline V gene, CDR1 is SGHVS and CDR2 is FNYEAQ. The V and J ends lost 4 bases and 2 bases respectively, with 20 bases between them. The whole variable domain, remainder taken from reference TRBV7-6 and TRBJ2-5, is GAGVSQSPRYKVTKRGQDVALRCDPISGHVSLYWYRQALGQGPEFLTYFNYEAQQDKSGLPNDRFSAERPEGSISTLTIQRTEQRDSAMYRCASSWAGARRPQETQYFGPGTRLLVL.

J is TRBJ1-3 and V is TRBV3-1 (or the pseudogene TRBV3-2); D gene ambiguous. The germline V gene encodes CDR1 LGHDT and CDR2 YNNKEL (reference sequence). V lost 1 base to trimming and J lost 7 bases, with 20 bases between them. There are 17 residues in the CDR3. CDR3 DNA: TGTGCCAGCAGCCAAGTCTACGGGTCGGTGAGGTGGAACACCATATATTTT. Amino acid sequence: CASSQVYGSVRWNTIYF.

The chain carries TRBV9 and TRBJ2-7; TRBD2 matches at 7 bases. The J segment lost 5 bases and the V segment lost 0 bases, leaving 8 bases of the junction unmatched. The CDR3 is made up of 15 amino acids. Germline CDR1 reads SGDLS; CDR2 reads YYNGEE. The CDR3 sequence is CASSVDLAGINEQYF. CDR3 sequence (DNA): TGTGCCAGCAGCGTAGACTTAGCGGGTATCAACGAGCAGTACTTC.

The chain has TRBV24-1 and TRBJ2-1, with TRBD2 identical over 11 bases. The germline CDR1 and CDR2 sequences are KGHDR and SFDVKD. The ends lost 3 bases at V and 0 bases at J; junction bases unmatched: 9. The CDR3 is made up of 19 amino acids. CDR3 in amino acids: CATSDALAGVPNSYNEQFF. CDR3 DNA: TGTGCCACCAGTGATGCACTAGCGGGAGTCCCTAACTCCTACAATGAGCAGTTCTTC.

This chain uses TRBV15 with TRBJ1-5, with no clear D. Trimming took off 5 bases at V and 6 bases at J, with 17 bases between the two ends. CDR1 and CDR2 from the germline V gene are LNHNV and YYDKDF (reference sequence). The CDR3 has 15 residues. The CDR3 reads CATSSIGNPIQPQHF. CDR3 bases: TGTGCCACCAGCTCCATCGGGAACCCTATTCAGCCCCAGCATTTT. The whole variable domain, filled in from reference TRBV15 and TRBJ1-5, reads DAMVIQNPRYQVTQFGKPVTLSCSQTLNHNVMYWYQQKSSQAPKLLFHYYDKDFNNEADTPDNFQSRRPNTSFCFLDIRSPGLGDTAMYLCATSSIGNPIQPQHFGDGTRLSIL.

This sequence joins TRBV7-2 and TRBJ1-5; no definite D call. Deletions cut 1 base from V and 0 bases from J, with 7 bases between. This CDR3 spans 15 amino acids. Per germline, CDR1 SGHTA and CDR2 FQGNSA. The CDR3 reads CASSLGEYSNQPQHF. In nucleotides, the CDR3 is TGTGCCAGCAGCTTAGGGGAGTATAGCAATCAGCCCCAGCATTTT.

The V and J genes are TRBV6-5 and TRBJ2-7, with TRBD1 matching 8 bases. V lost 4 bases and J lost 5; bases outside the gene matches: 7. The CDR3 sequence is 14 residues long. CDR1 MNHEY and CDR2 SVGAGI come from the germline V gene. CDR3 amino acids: CASSLGQGGHEQYF. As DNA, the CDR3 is TGTGCCAGCAGTTTAGGACAGGGTGGCCACGAGCAGTACTTC.

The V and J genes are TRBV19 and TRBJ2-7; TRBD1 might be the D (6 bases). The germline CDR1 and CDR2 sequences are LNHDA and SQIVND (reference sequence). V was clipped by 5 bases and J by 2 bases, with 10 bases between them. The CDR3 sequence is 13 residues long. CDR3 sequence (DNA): TGTGCCAGTAGTTTGACAGGAGCCTACGAGCAGTACTTC. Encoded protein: CASSLTGAYEQYF.

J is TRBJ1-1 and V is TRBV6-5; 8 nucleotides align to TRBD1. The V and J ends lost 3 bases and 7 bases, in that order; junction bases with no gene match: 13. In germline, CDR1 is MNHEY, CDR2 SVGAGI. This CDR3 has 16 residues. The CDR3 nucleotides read TGTGCCAGCAGTTATAAGGGACAGGCCCGAGGGAATGAAGCTTTCTTT. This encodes CASSYKGQARGNEAFF.

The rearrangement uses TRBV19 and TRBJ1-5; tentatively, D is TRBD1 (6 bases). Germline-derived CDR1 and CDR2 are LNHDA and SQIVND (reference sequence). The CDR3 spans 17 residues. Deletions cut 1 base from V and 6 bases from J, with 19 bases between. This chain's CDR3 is CASSIAAGEGRAQPQHF. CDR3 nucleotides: TGTGCCAGTAGTATAGCGGCAGGGGAAGGTCGGGCTCAGCCCCAGCATTTT.

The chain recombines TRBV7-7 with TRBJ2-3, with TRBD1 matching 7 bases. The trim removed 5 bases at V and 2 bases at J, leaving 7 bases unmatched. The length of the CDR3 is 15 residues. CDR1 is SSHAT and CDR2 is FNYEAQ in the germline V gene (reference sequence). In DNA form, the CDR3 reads TGTGCCAGCAGCAAATTGGGACAGCCCACAGATACGCAGTATTTT. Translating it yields CASSKLGQPTDTQYF.

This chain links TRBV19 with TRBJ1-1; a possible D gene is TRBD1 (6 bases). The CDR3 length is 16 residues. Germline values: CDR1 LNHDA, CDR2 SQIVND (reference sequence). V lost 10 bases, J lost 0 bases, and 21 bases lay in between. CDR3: CATRSFRDTMNTEAFF. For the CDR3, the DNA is TGTGCCACCCGCTCCTTCCGGGACACCATGAACACTGAAGCTTTCTTT.

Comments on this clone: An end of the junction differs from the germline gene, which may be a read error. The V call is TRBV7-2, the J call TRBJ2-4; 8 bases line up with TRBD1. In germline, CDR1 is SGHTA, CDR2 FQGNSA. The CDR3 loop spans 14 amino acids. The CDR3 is CASSLAAGSGQALF. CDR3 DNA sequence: TGTGCCAGCAGCTTAGCGGCCGGGTCGGGACAGGCCCTCTTC.

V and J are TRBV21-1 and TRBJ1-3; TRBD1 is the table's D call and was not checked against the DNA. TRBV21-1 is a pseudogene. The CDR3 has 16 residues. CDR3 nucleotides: TGTGCCAGCAGCAATGGCAGTATCAGCTCTGGAAACACCATATATTTT. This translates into CASSNGSISSGNTIYF.

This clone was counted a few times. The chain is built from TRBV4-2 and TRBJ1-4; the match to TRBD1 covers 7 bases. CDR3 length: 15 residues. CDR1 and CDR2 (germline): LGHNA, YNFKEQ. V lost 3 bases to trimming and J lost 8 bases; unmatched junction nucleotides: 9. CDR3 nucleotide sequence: TGTGCCAGCAGCCAGGGGAGACAGGGATGGGAAAAACTGTTTTTT. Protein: CASSQGRQGWEKLFF.

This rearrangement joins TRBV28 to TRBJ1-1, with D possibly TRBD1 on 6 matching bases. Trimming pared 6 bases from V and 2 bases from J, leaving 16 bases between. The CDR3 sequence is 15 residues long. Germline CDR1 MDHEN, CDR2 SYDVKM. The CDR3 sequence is CASRVEDRINTEAFF. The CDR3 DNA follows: TGTGCCAGCAGGGTTGAGGACAGAATAAACACTGAAGCTTTCTTT.

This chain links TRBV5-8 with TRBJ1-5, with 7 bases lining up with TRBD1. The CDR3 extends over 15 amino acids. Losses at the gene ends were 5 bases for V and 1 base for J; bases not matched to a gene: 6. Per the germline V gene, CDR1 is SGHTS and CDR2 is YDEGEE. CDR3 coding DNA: TGTGCCAGCAGACGTTCCAGGGGGAGCAATCAGCCCCAGCATTTT. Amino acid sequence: CASRRSRGSNQPQHF.

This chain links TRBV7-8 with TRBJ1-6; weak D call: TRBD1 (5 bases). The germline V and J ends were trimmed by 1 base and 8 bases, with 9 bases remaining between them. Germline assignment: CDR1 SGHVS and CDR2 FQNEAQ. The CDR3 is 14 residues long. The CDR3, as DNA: TGTGCCAGCAGCTTAGGACAGCTTTATTCACCCCTCCACTTT. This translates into CASSLGQLYSPLHF.

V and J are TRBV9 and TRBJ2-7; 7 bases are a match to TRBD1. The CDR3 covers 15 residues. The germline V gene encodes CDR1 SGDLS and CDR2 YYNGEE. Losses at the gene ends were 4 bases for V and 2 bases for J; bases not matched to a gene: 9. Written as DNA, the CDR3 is TGTGCCAGCAGCCCCGACAGGGAGTTCGCCTACGAGCAGTACTTC. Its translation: CASSPDREFAYEQYF.